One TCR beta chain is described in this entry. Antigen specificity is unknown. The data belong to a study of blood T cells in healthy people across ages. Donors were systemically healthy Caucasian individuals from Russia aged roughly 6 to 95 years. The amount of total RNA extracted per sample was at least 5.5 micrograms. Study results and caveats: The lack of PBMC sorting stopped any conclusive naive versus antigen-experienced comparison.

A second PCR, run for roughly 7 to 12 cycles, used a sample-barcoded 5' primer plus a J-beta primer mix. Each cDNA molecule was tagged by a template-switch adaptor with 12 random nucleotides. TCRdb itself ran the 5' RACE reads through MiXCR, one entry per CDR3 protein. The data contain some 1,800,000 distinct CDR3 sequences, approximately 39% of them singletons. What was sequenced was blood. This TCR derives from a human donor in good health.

The CDR3 loop is CASSPLVPEQGEAFF. The CDR3 DNA is TGTGCCAGCTCACCACTTGTCCCTGAACAGGGAGAAGCTTTCTTT. J is TRBJ1-1 and V is TRBV18; tentatively, D is TRBD1 (6 bases). This CDR3 region has 15 residues. Germline V gene sequence: CDR1 KGHSH, CDR2 LQKENI. V was trimmed by 1 base and J by 8 bases, leaving 17 bases between them.